This T cell receptor beta chain originates from a study of blood T cell repertoires in COVID-19. J gave up 2 bases and V 6 bases, and 15 bases lay outside the gene matches. The CDR3 totals 17 residues. Germline V gene sequence: CDR1 MDHEN, CDR2 SYDVKM. In its sample, this clone was seen a few times. TCRdb's table, derived via immunoSEQ multiplex PCR, lists solely in-frame clones and lacks some. This table has around 99,000 clones, 79% appearing once. Sequenced material: peripheral blood. The V call is TRBV28, the J call TRBJ2-5; 7 nucleotides agree with TRBD1. This sequence originates from a woman aged 80 or over with active or convalescent COVID-19. The CDR3 DNA reads as TGTGCCAGCAGCCCGCGCCGGGACAGTTCTTTGCAAGAGACCCAGTACTTC. This translates into CASSPRRDSSLQETQYF.